This TCR beta chain is from a study of vaccination and CD4 T cells after COVID-19. Turning to the study itself: The peptides that stimulated the cells were overlapping spike peptides from SARS-CoV-2, HCoV-NL63, HCoV-OC43 and HCoV-229E.

This CDR3 spans 18 amino acids. Germline V gene sequence: CDR1 DFQATT, CDR2 SNEGSKA (reference sequence). Trimming cost V 5 bases and J 0 bases; bases outside gene matches: 15. Of note for this clonotype: The target antigen is unknown.

Treatment: approximately nine-day PBMC culture with coronavirus spike peptide pools or control peptides (ViraFEST assay). An Oncomine TCR Beta short-read assay was used to sequence the DNA from cultured CD4+ T cells. In this case, cultured CD4+ T cells provided the extracted genomic DNA. TCRdb processed the PCR reads anew with MiXCR; each CDR3 protein has one entry. The table has some 4,000 distinct CDR3 sequences, approximately 20% seen once. The chain is built from TRBV20-1 and TRBJ2-3, with 9 bases aligning to TRBD1. The sequence came from a human donor who had recovered from COVID-19. Sequencing was done on a sample of CD4+ T cells from blood, cultured in vitro. CDR3 in DNA: TGCAGTGCTGATTCCGGACAGGGGAATTTCCCTAGCACAGATACGCAGTATTTT. The encoded protein is CSADSGQGNFPSTDTQYF.